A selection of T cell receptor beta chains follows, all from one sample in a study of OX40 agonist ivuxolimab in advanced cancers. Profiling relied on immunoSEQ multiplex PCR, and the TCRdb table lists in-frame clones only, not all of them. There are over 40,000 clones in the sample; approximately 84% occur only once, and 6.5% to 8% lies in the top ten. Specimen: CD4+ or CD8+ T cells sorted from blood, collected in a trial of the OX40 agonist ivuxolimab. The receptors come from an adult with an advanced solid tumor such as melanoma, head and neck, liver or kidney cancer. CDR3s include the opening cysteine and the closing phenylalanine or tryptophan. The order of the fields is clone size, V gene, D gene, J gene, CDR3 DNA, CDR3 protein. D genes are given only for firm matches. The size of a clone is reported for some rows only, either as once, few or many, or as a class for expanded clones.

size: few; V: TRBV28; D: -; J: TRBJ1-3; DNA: TGTGCCACCCGGAGCTCTGGAAACACCATATATTTT; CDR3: CATRSSGNTIYF
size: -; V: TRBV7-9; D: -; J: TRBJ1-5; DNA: TGTGCCAGCAGCGGGCCCTGGGCGGGTCAGCCCCAGCATTTT; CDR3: CASSGPWAGQPQHF
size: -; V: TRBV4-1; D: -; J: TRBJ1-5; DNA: TGCGCCAGCAGCCAAGTCGGGTTAGGGCAGCCCCAGCATTTT; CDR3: CASSQVGLGQPQHF
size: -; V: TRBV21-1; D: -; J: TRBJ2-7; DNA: TGTGCCAGCAGCAAAACTCCGGGACAGGGCTACGAGCAGTACTTC; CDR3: CASSKTPGQGYEQYF
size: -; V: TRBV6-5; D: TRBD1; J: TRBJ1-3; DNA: TGTGCCAGCAGCTCCAGACAGGGCGGAAACACCATATATTTT; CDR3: CASSSRQGGNTIYF
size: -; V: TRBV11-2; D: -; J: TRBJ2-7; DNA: TGTGCCAGCAGCTGGAGCAGCCTCTACGAGCAGTACTTC; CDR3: CASSWSSLYEQYF
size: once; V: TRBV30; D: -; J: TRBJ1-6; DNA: TGTGCCTGGAGTGTCCACAGTAATTCACCCCTCCACTTT; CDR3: CAWSVHSNSPLHF
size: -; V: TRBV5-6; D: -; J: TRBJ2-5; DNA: TGTGCCACCAAAAGACAGGTGGGGGAGACCCAGTACTTC; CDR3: CATKRQVGETQYF
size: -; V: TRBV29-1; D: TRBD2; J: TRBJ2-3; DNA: TGCAGCGTGGTAGCGGGGAACACAGATACGCAGTATTTT; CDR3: CSVVAGNTDTQYF
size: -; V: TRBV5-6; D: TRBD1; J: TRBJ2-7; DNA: TGTGCCAGCATCCTCGATGGACAGGGGAGGCACGAGCAGTACTTC; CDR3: CASILDGQGRHEQYF
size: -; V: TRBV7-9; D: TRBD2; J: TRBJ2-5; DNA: TGTGCCAGCAGCTTGGGGTCGGTAAGCGGGAAGCGGGGTGAGACCCAGTACTTC; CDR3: CASSLGSVSGKRGETQYF
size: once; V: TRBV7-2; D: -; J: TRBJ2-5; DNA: TGTGCCAGCAGTAGCGTCCAAGAGACCCAGTACTTC; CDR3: CASSSVQETQYF
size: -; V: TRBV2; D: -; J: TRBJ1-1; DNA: TGTGCCAGCACCAAGACAGTTGAAGCTTTCTTT; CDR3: CASTKTVEAFF
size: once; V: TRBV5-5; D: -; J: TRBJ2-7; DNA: TGTGCCAGCAGGGGCCGGTCCTACGAGCAGTACTTC; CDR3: CASRGRSYEQYF
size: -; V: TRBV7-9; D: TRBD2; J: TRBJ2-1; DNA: TGTGCCAGCAGCGGTCAGCTAGCGGGAGGTGCGCAGTTCTTC; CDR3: CASSGQLAGGAQFF
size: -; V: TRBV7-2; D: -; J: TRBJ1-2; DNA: TGTGCCAGCAGCCAGGACTTATATGGCTACACCTTC; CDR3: CASSQDLYGYTF
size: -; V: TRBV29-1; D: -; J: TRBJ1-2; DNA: TGCAGCGTTTCTGGGGGAAACTATGGCTACACCTTC; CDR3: CSVSGGNYGYTF
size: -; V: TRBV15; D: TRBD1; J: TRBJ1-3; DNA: TGTGCCACCAGCAGAGCGGGGGACAGGGGCAGGTATTTT; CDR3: CATSRAGDRGRYF
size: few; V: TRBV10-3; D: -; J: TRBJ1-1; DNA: TGTGCCATCAGTGAGTCCTCTCAGACCATGAACACTGAAGCTTTCTTT; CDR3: CAISESSQTMNTEAFF
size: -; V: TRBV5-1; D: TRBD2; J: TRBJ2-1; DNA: TGCGCCAGCAGCCCCAAGACTAGCGGGACTTCCTACAATGAGCAGTTCTTC; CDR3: CASSPKTSGTSYNEQFF
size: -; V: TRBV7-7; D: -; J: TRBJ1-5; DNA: TGTGCCAGCAGCTTGGAGAGGCAGGTCGGGAGCAATCAGCCCCAGCATTTT; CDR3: CASSLERQVGSNQPQHF
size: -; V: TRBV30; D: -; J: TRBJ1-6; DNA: TGTGCCTGGAGTGTAGGGGGTTTTAATTCACCCCTCCACTTT; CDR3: CAWSVGGFNSPLHF
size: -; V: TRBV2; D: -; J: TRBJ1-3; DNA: TGTGCCAGCTCCCCCTCTCCTGGAAACACCATATATTTT; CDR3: CASSPSPGNTIYF
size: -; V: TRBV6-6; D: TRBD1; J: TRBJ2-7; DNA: TGTGCCAGCGCATTACAGGGGGCGGTGGAGCAGTACTTC; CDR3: CASALQGAVEQYF
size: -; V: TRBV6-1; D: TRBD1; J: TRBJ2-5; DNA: TGTGCCAGCAGTAGACAGGGGTGGGAGGAGACCCAGTACTTC; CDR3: CASSRQGWEETQYF
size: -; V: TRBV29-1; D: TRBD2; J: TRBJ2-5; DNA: TGCAGCGCTAAGGGACTAGCGGGAGCGTCAGAGACCCAGTACTTC; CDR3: CSAKGLAGASETQYF
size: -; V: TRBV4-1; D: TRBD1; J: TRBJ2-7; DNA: TGCGCCAGCAGCCAAGAGGGAAACAGGGGCAACGAGCAGTACTTC; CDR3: CASSQEGNRGNEQYF
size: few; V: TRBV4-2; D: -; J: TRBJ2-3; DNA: TGTGCCAGCAGCCAAGAGTTGACGGGCTCCGATACGCAGTATTTT; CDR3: CASSQELTGSDTQYF
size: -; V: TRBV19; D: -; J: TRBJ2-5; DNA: TGTGCCAGTAGTATAGCTAGGGGCTCAGGGGAGACCCAGTACTTC; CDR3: CASSIARGSGETQYF
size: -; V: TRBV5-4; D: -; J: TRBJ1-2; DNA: TGTGCCAGCAGCCCCATTTGGAGGGGGTTGGGGGGCTACACCTTC; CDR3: CASSPIWRGLGGYTF
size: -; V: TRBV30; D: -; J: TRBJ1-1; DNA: TGTGCCGGGCGGAACACCACAGGGTCGATGAACACTGAAGCTTTCTTT; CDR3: CAGRNTTGSMNTEAFF
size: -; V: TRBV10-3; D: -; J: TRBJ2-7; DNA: TGTGCCATCAGTCTTTGGGAAGAGCGATACGAGCAGTACTTC; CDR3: CAISLWEERYEQYF
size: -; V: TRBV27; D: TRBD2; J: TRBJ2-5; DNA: TGTGCCAGCAGTTCCGGACTAGCGGGAGTTAGCGCAGGTATCGAGACCCAGTACTTC; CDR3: CASSSGLAGVSAGIETQYF
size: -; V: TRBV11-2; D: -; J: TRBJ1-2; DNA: TGTGCCAGCAGCTTAGTGTCAACTAACTATGGCTACACCTTC; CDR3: CASSLVSTNYGYTF
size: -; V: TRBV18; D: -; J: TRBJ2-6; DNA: TGTGCCAGCTCCGCACAGGGATCGATGAGTTCTGGGGCCAACGTCCTGACTTTC; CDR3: CASSAQGSMSSGANVLTF
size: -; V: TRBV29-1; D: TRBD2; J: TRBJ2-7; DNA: TGCAGCGTTGTGGGGACTAGCGGGCGCTACGAGCAGTACTTC; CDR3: CSVVGTSGRYEQYF
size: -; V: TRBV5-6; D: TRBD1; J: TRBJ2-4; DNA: TGTGCCAGCAGCGTACAGGGGGGTACCAAAAACATTCAGTACTTC; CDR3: CASSVQGGTKNIQYF
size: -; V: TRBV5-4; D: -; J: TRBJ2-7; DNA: TGTGCCAGCAGCCCGACAGGACGCTACGAGCAGTACTTC; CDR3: CASSPTGRYEQYF
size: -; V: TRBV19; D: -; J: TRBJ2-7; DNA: TGTGCCAGTAGTACAAGCAGGGCGGCCGAGCAGTACTTC; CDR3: CASSTSRAAEQYF
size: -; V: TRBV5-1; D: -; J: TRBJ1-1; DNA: TGCGCCAGCAGCCCGGGAGGGGGAGGCACTGAAGCTTTCTTT; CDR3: CASSPGGGGTEAFF
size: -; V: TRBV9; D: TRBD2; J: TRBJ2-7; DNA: TGTGCCAGCAGCGTGGGCAATCGGGGGGTTTACGAGCAGTACTTC; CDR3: CASSVGNRGVYEQYF
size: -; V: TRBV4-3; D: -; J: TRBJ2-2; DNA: TGCGCCAGCAGCCAAGATCTAGGTCGCAGGTCCACCGGGGAGCTGTTTTTT; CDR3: CASSQDLGRRSTGELFF
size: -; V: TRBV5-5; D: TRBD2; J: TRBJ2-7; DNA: TGTGCCAGCAGTTGGGCCAGCGGGAGGTCCTACGAGCAGTACTTC; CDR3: CASSWASGRSYEQYF
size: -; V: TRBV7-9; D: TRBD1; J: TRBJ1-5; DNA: TGTGCCAGCAGCTCGACAGGGGGCGGGAGTCAGCCCCAGCATTTT; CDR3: CASSSTGGGSQPQHF
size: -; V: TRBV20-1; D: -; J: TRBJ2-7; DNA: TGCAGTGCTAGCCCCGCCTACGAGCAGTACTTC; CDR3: CSASPAYEQYF
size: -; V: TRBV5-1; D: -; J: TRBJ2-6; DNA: TGCGCCAGCAGCGCAACAGTTCCTCCCTCTGGGGCCAACGTCCTGACTTTC; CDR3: CASSATVPPSGANVLTF
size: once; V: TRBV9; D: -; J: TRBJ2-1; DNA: TGTGCCAGCAGCGTGGGTAGCGGAGAAGACTTTGAGCAGTTCTTC; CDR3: CASSVGSGEDFEQFF
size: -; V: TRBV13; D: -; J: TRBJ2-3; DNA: TGTGCCAGCAGCTTTAGAGGGAGGAGGGCAGATACGCAGTATTTT; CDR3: CASSFRGRRADTQYF
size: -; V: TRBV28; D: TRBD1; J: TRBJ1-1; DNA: TGTGCCAGCAGGGGGACAGGGGTTGTTTATGAAGCTTTCTTT; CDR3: CASRGTGVVYEAFF
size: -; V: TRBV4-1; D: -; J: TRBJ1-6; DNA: TGCGCCAGCAGAGATATGGGGGCCTCACCCCTCCACTTT; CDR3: CASRDMGASPLHF
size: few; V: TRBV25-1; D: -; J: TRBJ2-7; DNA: TGTGCCAGCAGTGAAGTGGAGGGGGCGTGGTACGAGCAGTACTTC; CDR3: CASSEVEGAWYEQYF
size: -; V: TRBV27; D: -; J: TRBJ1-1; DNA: TGTGCCAGCAGTTTCCGGGCAGGGAACACTGAAGCTTTCTTT; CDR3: CASSFRAGNTEAFF
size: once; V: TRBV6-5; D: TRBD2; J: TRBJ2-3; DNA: TGTGCCAGCACGAAGGCTAGCGGGTTCACAGATACGCAGTATTTT; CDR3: CASTKASGFTDTQYF
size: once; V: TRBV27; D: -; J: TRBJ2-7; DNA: TGTGCCAGCAGTTTAGGACGAGAATACGAGCAGTACTTC; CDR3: CASSLGREYEQYF
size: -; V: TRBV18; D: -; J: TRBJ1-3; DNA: TGTGCCAGCTCACCACCAGGACAGAGCTCTGGAAACACCATATATTTT; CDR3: CASSPPGQSSGNTIYF
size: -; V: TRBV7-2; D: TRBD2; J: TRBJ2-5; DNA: TGTGCCAGCAGCTTAGGACTAGCGGAGGGGACGGGGGAGACCCAGTACTTC; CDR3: CASSLGLAEGTGETQYF
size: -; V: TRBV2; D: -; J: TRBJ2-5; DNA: TGTGCCAGCAGCGGACCCGGCGGGGTCGAGACCCAGTACTTC; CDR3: CASSGPGGVETQYF
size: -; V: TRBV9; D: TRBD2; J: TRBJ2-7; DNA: TGTGCCAGCAGCGTAGGCCTAGCGGACTCCTACGAGCAGTACTTC; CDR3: CASSVGLADSYEQYF
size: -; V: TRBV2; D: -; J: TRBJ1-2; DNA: TGTGCCAGCAGAAGGGACACCCTCTATGGCTACACCTTC; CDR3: CASRRDTLYGYTF
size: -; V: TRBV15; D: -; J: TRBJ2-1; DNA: TGTGCCACCAGCAGAGCATCCGCTTACAATGAGCAGTTCTTC; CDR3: CATSRASAYNEQFF